This T cell receptor beta chain was sequenced in a study of PD-1 blockade in classical Hodgkin lymphoma. On this clone: The antigen remains unidentified.

Germline V gene lookup returns CDR1 SGHVS and CDR2 FNYEAQ. Germline trimming cut 7 bases from V and 9 bases from J; bases unmatched to any gene: 5. The CDR3 loop spans 14 amino acids. Using immunoSEQ multiplex PCR, the repertoire was profiled, and TCRdb retains in-frame clones only, with some absent. Among 37,000 or so clones listed, 70% to 90% were seen once. All patients experienced relapse after autologous stem cell transplantation, and brentuximab vedotin exposure was variable. General study points: Newly diagnosed patients had baseline TCR diversity that was reportedly lower than that of healthy donors. Repertoires differed for reasons still undefined, possibly disease activity or prior therapy.

The sequence was obtained from a human donor with classical Hodgkin lymphoma. The genes are TRBV7-6 and TRBJ2-1; 14 positions match TRBD2. The sample was peripheral blood mononuclear cells (PBMCs), taken before the second cycle of nivolumab. CDR3 bases: TGTGCCAGCAACCTCGGACTAGCGGGAGGTGAGCAGTTCTTC. Protein sequence: CASNLGLAGGEQFF.